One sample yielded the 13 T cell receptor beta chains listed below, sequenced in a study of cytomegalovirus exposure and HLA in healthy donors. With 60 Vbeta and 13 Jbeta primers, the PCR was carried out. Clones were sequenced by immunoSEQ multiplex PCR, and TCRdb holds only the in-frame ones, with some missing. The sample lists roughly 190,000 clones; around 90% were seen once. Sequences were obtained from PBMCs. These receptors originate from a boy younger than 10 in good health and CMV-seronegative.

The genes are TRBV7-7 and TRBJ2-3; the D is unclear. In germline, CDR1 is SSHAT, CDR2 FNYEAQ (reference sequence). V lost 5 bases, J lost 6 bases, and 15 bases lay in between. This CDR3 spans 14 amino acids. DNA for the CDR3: TGTGCCAGCAGCCTAGGGTCAGGTGGGGATACGCAGTATTTT. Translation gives CASSLGSGGDTQYF.

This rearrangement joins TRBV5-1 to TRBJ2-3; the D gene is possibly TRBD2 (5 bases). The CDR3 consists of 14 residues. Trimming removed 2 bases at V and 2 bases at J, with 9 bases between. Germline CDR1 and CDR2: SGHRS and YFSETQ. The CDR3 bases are TGCGCCAGCAGCTTTAGCCGGGACACAGATACGCAGTATTTT. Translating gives CASSFSRDTDTQYF.

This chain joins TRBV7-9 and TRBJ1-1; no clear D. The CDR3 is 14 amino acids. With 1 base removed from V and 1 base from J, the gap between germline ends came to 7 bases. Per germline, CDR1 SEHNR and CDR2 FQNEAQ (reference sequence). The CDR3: CASSLGQENTEAFF. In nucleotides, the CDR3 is TGTGCCAGCAGCTTAGGGCAAGAGAACACTGAAGCTTTCTTT.

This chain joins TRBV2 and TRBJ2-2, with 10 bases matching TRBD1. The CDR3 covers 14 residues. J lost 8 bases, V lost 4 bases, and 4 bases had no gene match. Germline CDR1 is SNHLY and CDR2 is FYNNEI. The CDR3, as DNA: TGTGCCAGCAGTGTTGGGACAGGGGCGGGGGAGCTGTTTTTT. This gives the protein CASSVGTGAGELFF.

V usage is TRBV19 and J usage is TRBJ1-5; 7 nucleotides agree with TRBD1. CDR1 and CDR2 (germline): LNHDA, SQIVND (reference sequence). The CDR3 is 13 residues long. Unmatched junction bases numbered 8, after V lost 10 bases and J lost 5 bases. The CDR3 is CATSTGLYQPQHF. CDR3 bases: TGTGCCACCTCGACAGGGCTTTATCAGCCCCAGCATTTT.

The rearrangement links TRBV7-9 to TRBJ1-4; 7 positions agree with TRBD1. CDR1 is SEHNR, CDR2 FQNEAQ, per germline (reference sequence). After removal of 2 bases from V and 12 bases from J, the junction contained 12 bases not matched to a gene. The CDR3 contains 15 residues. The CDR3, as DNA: TGTGCCAGCAGCTTATATATTGGGACAGTGCGGGAACTGTTTTTT. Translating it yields CASSLYIGTVRELFF.

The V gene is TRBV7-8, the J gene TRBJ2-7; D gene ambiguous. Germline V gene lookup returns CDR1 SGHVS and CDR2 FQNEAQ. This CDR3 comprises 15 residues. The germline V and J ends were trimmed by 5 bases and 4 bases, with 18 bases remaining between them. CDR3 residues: CASSPQRNGIYEQYF. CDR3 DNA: TGTGCCAGCAGCCCCCAGAGGAACGGAATATACGAGCAGTACTTC.

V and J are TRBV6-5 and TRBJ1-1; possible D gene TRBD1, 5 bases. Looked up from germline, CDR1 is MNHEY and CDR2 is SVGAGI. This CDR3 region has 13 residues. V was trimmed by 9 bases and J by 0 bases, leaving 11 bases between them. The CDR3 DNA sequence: TGTGCCAGTGCCGACAGCATGAACACTGAAGCTTTCTTT. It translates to CASADSMNTEAFF.

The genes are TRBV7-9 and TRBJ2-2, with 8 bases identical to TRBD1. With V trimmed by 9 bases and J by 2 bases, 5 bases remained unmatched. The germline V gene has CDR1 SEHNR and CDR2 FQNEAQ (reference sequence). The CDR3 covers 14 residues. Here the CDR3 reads CARRDRTNTGELFF. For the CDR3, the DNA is TGTGCCAGGAGGGACAGGACTAACACCGGGGAGCTGTTTTTT.

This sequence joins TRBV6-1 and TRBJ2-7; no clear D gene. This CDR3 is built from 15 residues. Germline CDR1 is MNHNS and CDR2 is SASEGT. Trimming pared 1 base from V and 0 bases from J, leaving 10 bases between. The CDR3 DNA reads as TGTGCCAGCAGTGAAGGGCGGATCGACTCCTACGAGCAGTACTTC. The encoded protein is CASSEGRIDSYEQYF.

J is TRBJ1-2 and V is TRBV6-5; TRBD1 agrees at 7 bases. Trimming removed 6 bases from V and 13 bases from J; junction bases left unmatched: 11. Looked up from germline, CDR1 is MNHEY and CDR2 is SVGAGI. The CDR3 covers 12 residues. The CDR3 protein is CASSLRQGKFTF. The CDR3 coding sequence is TGTGCCAGCAGCCTCCGACAGGGAAAATTCACCTTC.

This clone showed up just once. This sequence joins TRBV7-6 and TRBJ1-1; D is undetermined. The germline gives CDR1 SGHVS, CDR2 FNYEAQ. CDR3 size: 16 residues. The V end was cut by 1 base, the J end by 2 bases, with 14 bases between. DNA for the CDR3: TGTGCCAGCAGCTTAGAGGTAGCGGGGTCAAACACTGAAGCTTTCTTT. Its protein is CASSLEVAGSNTEAFF.

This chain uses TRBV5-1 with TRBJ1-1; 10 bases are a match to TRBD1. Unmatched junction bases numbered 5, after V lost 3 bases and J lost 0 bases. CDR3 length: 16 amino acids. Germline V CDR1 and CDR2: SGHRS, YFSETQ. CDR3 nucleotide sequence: TGCGCCAGCAGCTCGTTGGGGACAGGGGTGAACACTGAAGCTTTCTTT. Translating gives CASSSLGTGVNTEAFF. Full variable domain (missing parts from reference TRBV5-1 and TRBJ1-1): KAGVTQTPRYLIKTRGQQVTLSCSPISGHRSVSWYQQTPGQGLQFLFEYFSETQRNKGNFPGRFSGRQFSNSRSEMNVSTLELGDSALYLCASSSLGTGVNTEAFFGQGTRLTVV.